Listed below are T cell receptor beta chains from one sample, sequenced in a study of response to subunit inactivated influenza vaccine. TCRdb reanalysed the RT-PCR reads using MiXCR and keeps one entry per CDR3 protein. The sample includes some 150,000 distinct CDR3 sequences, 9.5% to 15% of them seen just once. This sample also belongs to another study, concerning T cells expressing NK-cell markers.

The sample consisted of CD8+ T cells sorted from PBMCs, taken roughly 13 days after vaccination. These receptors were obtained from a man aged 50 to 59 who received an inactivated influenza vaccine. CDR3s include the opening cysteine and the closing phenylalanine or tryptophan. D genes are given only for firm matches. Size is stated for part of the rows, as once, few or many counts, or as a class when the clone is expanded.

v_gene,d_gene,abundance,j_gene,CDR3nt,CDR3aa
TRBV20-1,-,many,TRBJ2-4,TGCAGTGCTAGTACCGGCGGGGTTAGGAACATTCAGTACTTC,CSASTGGVRNIQYF
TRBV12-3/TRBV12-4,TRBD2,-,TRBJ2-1,TGTGCCAGCAGTTTAAGCCTAGCGGGAGGCAATGAGCAGTTCTTC,CASSLSLAGGNEQFF
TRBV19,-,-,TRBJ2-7,TGTGCCAGTAGTATAGACAGCTCCTACGAGCAGTACTTC,CASSIDSSYEQYF
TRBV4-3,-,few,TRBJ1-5,TGCGCCAGCAGCCAAGATCCCCCCCTTGGGAACAATCAGCCCCAGCATTTT,CASSQDPPLGNNQPQHF
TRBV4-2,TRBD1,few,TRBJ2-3,TGTGCCAGCAGCCAAGAGGGACAGAATATGTACTTGGATACGCAGTATTTT,CASSQEGQNMYLDTQYF
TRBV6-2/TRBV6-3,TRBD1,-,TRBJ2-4,TGTGCCAGCAGTTACTCGATAGTGTTGCAGGGGGACCACAAAAACATTCAGTACTTC,CASSYSIVLQGDHKNIQYF
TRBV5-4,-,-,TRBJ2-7,TGTGCCAGCAGTTGGGACGCAGGGTACGAGCAGTACTTC,CASSWDAGYEQYF
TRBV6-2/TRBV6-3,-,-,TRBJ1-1,TGTGCCAGCACCCCGGGGGTGAACACTGAAGCTTTCTTT,CASTPGVNTEAFF
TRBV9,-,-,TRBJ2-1,TGTGCCAGCAGCACAAACCCAACTGCTTTGAGCTCCTACAATGAGCAGTTCTTC,CASSTNPTALSSYNEQFF
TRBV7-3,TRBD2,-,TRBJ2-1,TGTGCCAGCAGCTTAAAGTCGGCGGGACTAGACTCCTTTTCTGAGCAGTTCTTC,CASSLKSAGLDSFSEQFF
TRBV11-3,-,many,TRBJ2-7,TGTGCCAGCAGCTTAGGTACGGGAAGCGAGCAGTACTTC,CASSLGTGSEQYF
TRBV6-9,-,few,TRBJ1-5,TGTGCCAGCTTCGGAGGCAATCAGCCCCAGCATTTT,CASFGGNQPQHF
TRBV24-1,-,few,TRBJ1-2,TGTGCCACCAGTCCCGGTCCAGCTTATGGCTACACCTTC,CATSPGPAYGYTF
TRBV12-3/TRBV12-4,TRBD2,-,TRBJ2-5,TGTGCCAGCAGTCACACTAGCGAACCTAGGGAGACCCAGTACTTC,CASSHTSEPRETQYF
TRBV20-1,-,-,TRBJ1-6,TGCAGTGGATCCTCTTGGGGTTTGAGCTCCTATAATTCACCCCTCCACTTT,CSGSSWGLSSYNSPLHF
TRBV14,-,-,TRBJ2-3,TGTGCCAGCAGCCAGGGACACCCCACAGATACGCAGTATTTT,CASSQGHPTDTQYF
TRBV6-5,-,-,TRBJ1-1,TGTGCCAGCAGTTACGTGGGAGTGACTGAAGCTTTCTTT,CASSYVGVTEAFF
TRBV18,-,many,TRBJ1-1,TGTGCCAGCTCACTCGGGGCTGCTGAAGCTTTCTTT,CASSLGAAEAFF
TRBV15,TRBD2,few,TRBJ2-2,TGTGCCACCAGCAGAGTTACTAGCGGGAACACCGGGGAGCTGTTTTTT,CATSRVTSGNTGELFF
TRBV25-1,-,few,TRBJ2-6,TGTGCCAGCAGTGAATTGGTAGAGGGGGGTACGTGGGGGGCCAACGTCCTGACTTTC,CASSELVEGGTWGANVLTF
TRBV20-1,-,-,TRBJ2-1,TGCAGTGCTAGAGAGGGGGGCGCGTACAATGAGCAGTTCTTC,CSAREGGAYNEQFF
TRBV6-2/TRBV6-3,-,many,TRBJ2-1,TGTGCCAGCAGTCGCCTAAGCGACAACAATGAGCAGTTCTTC,CASSRLSDNNEQFF
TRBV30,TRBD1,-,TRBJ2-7,TGTGCCTGGAGTATCGGGACAGGGGCCTACGAGCAGTACTTC,CAWSIGTGAYEQYF
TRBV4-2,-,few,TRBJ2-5,TGTGCCAGCAGCCAAGAAGGACAGATCCCAGAGACCCAGTACTTC,CASSQEGQIPETQYF
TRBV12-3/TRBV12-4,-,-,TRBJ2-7,TGTGCCAGCTCTAGATCGGGAAGAGGCTACGAGCAGTACTTC,CASSRSGRGYEQYF
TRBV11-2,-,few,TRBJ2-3,TGTGCCAGCAGCTTAGATTTCTACGGGGGCCATACGCAGTATTTT,CASSLDFYGGHTQYF
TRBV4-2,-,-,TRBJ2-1,TGTGCCAGCAGCTACCCGGGGAACGATGAGCAGTTCTTC,CASSYPGNDEQFF
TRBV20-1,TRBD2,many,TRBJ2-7,TGCAGTGCTAGAGGGGCTAGCGGGAGATACGAGCAGTACTTC,CSARGASGRYEQYF
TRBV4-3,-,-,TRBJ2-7,TGCGCCAGCAGCCAAGAAGGTGACAGCTTCTTCTACGAGCAGTACTTC,CASSQEGDSFFYEQYF
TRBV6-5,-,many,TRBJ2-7,TGTGCCAGCAGTTACGGCCAGCGGTCCTACGAGCAGTACTTC,CASSYGQRSYEQYF
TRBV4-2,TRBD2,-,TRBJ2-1,TGTGCCAGCAGCCAAGATACGGGACTAGCGGCCTCCAATGAGCAGTTCTTC,CASSQDTGLAASNEQFF
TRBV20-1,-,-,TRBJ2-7,TGCAGTGCTAGAGAAGGCAGTCCCTACGAGCAGTACTTC,CSAREGSPYEQYF
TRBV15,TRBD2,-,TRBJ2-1,TGTGCCACAAATAGCGGGACCTCCTACAATGAGCAGTTCTTC,CATNSGTSYNEQFF
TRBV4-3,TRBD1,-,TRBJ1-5,TGCGCCAGCAGCCAACGATGGACAGGGGATCAGCCCCAGCATTTT,CASSQRWTGDQPQHF
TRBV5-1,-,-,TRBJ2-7,TGCGCCAGCAGCTTCTCTGGGCACGAGCAGTACTTC,CASSFSGHEQYF